This TCR beta chain was identified during a study of vaccination effects on CD4 cells after COVID-19. Whole-study findings and limits: Convalescent patients were scarce in the study, and it lacked early post-infection timepoints. Cross-reactivity toward common cold coronaviruses was confined to only 1 of 255 vaccine-induced clones in healthy vaccinees.

Method: immunoSEQ multiplex PCR; TCRdb's copy keeps in-frame clones and lacks some. The sample lists 25,000 to 40,000 clones; roughly four fifths were seen once. Under the ViraFEST assay, PBMC were stimulated with viral peptide pools so that antigen-specific CD4+ T cells expanded. Sequencing was performed afterwards. With roughly 10 days of culture completed, CD4+ T cells were isolated. Two doses of BNT162b2 or mRNA-1273 vaccine were administered to participants. The healthy vaccine recipients, who had no prior SARS-CoV-2 infection, showed negative nucleocapsid antibodies. A word on this clone: Its target is unknown. An end of the junction differs from the germline gene, which may be a read error.

The germline CDR1 and CDR2 sequences are MNHNS and SASEGT. The CDR3 is 13 residues long. This receptor was taken from a human donor who received a COVID-19 vaccine. Some clones in this sample may be carry-over from other donors' samples. V and J are TRBV6-1 and TRBJ2-5; D remains unclear. The sequenced sample was CD4+ T cells from PBMCs cultured with HCoV-NL63 spike peptides, obtained after COVID-19 vaccination. CDR3 sequence: CASSERLLEAQYF. The CDR3 DNA sequence: TGTGCCAGCAGTGAACGTCTTTTAGAGGCCCAGTACTTC.